Below are 12 T cell receptor beta chains sequenced from a single sample in a study of cytotoxic CD8 clonotypes in ibrutinib-treated CLL. Libraries were prepared by immunoSEQ multiplex PCR; TCRdb keeps only in-frame clonotypes and omits some of them. Of some 150,000 clones listed, 60% to 80% are singletons. The material was PBMCs, obtained after 12 months of ibrutinib treatment. These receptors were obtained from a human donor with chronic lymphocytic leukemia.

The V call is TRBV7-2, the J call TRBJ1-2; D unresolved. The CDR3 consists of 12 residues. The ends were cut back, 8 bases at V and 5 bases at J, with 12 bases in the middle. Germline lookup yields CDR1 SGHTA and CDR2 FQGNSA. CDR3: CASVGGGYGYTF. CDR3 nucleotide sequence: TGTGCCAGCGTCGGAGGCGGTTATGGCTACACCTTC.

V gene TRBV28 combines with J gene TRBJ1-1; TRBD1 matches 7 bases. Germline V gives CDR1 MDHEN, CDR2 SYDVKM. The CDR3 covers 14 residues. With 5 bases clipped from V and 1 base from J, the junction kept 4 bases outside the gene matches. Written as DNA, the CDR3 is TGTGCCAGCAGTCTCGGGACAGCGAACACTGAAGCTTTCTTT. Translation gives CASSLGTANTEAFF.

V is TRBV11-3 and J is TRBJ2-1; the match to TRBD2 covers 11 bases. The CDR3 has 16 amino acids. Germline CDR1 is SGHNT and CDR2 is YENEEA. V shed 5 bases, J shed 10 bases, and the junction held 13 bases outside the gene matches. The CDR3 protein is CASSRWTSGPVSEQFF. CDR3 DNA: TGTGCCAGCAGCCGATGGACTAGCGGGCCCGTCTCGGAGCAGTTCTTC. Combining the CDR3 with reference TRBV11-3 and TRBJ2-1 gives the whole variable domain EAGVVQSPRYKIIEKKQPVAFWCNPISGHNTLYWYLQNLGQGPELLIRYENEEAVDDSQLPKDRFSAERLKGVDSTLKIQPAELGDSAVYLCASSRWTSGPVSEQFFGPGTRLTVL.

The chain is built from TRBV6-5 and TRBJ1-1; no definite D call. Germline loops: CDR1 MNHEY, CDR2 SVGAGI. The ends were cut back, 7 bases at V and 4 bases at J, with 13 bases in the middle. The CDR3 length is 13 residues. In nucleotides, the CDR3 is TGTGCCAGCACTTTGGGGATTGGCACTGAAGCTTTCTTT. Its translation is CASTLGIGTEAFF.

The genes are TRBV7-2 and TRBJ2-1; the D gene is possibly TRBD2 (7 bases). The CDR3 is 16 amino acids. V gave up 5 bases and J gave up 1 base, with 15 bases separating them. Germline CDR1 and CDR2: SGHTA and FQGNSA. The CDR3 reads CASSLTGGLSYNEQFF. CDR3 DNA sequence: TGTGCCAGCAGCCTCACGGGGGGCTTATCCTACAATGAGCAGTTCTTC.

This chain connects TRBV7-2 to TRBJ2-7; 8 nucleotides agree with TRBD1. The CDR3 has 18 residues. Germline CDR1 is SGHTA and CDR2 is FQGNSA. The V gene end was trimmed by 1 base and the J gene end by 2 bases; junction bases not matched to a gene: 13. The CDR3 region is CASSLGLGTGGATYEQYF. As DNA, the CDR3 is TGTGCCAGCAGCTTAGGACTAGGGACAGGCGGCGCAACCTACGAGCAGTACTTC.

The J gene is TRBJ2-3, the V gene TRBV7-8; no firm D call. CDR3 length: 13 amino acids. The germline V and J ends were trimmed by 4 bases and 6 bases, with 11 bases remaining between them. CDR1 SGHVS and CDR2 FQNEAQ come from the germline V gene. The CDR3 reads CASSSYPGDTQYF. The CDR3 region has the DNA TGTGCCAGCAGCTCCTACCCGGGCGATACGCAGTATTTT.

The rearrangement links TRBV7-2 to TRBJ2-7; 10 bases match TRBD2. The J segment lost 0 bases and the V segment lost 5 bases, leaving 7 bases of the junction unmatched. CDR1 SGHTA and CDR2 FQGNSA come from the germline V gene. This CDR3 region has 16 residues. In DNA, the CDR3 is TGTGCCAGCAGCACCTTAGCGGGGGGATTCTCCTACGAGCAGTACTTC. It specifies CASSTLAGGFSYEQYF.

This clone appeared once. This chain connects TRBV18 to TRBJ2-3; D is undetermined. From germline, CDR1 is KGHSH and CDR2 LQKENI. Trimming took 3 bases from V and 9 from J, leaving 7 bases between them. The CDR3 is 11 amino acids. CDR3 nucleotides: TGTGCCAGCTCACCGGGTGGGACGCAGTATTTT. It yields the protein CASSPGGTQYF.

The CDR3 region has the DNA TGTGCCAGCAGCCAAGGTCTGGAGAGCACAGATACGCAGTATTTT. This translates into CASSQGLESTDTQYF. The chain recombines TRBV14 with TRBJ2-3; no clear D. This CDR3 is built from 15 residues. Trimming cost V 1 base and J 0 bases, with 8 bases left between them. Germline V lookup: CDR1 SGHDN, CDR2 FVKESK.

The chain links TRBV2 to TRBJ2-2; D assignment may be TRBD1 or TRBD2 (5 bases each). This CDR3 is 13 amino acids long. Per germline, CDR1 SNHLY and CDR2 FYNNEI. V dropped 7 bases and J dropped 4 bases, with 10 bases sitting between them. CDR3 nucleotides: TGTGCCAGCAACTCAGGGACCACCGGGGAGCTGTTTTTT. The encoded protein is CASNSGTTGELFF.

The chain couples TRBV27 to TRBJ1-5; weak D call: TRBD1 (5 bases). The CDR3 totals 14 residues. Germline-derived CDR1 and CDR2 are MNHEY and SMNVEV (reference sequence). Trimming left V 1 base short and J 7 bases short, with 11 bases between. The CDR3 DNA is TGTGCCAGCAGTTTATGGGGGGGGAACCAGCCCCAGCATTTT. Its protein product is CASSLWGGNQPQHF.